The clone carrying this T cell receptor (beta chain) showed up just a few times. Its antigen is currently unknown. The data were obtained in a study of cytomegalovirus exposure and HLA in healthy donors. Study-level findings and limits: Reported findings show TCR beta sequences accurately forecast HLA-A and HLA-B alleles in most subjects.

Primers for the PCR totalled 60 Vbeta and 13 Jbeta. The data were produced by immunoSEQ multiplex PCR, yet TCRdb's version contains in-frame clones alone and is incomplete. Of 110,000 to 150,000 clones listed, roughly 84% are singletons. This CDR3 is built from 14 residues. Germline trimming cut 7 bases from V and 1 base from J; bases unmatched to any gene: 6. Germline V gene lookup returns CDR1 MNHEY and CDR2 SVGAGI. This rearrangement joins TRBV6-5 to TRBJ1-1, with 7 bases matching TRBD1. The clonotype comes from a boy between 2 and 10 years old in good health and CMV-seronegative. The specimen sequenced was PBMCs. CDR3 sequence (DNA): TGTGCCAGCACCTACCGGGACAGGAACACTGAAGCTTTCTTT. Protein product: CASTYRDRNTEAFF.